This TCR beta chain was identified in a study of PD-L1 blockade in urothelial cancer. Time point of the sample: peripheral blood 6 weeks after treatment start. V lost 6 bases and J lost 2, with 17 bases in between. The germline V gene has CDR1 MDHEN and CDR2 SYDVKM. This CDR3 has 15 amino acids. Only in-frame clones appear in the TCRdb table, and some are missing; sequencing was by immunoSEQ multiplex PCR. This table has around 100,000 clones, approximately 90% appearing once. This receptor was taken from a man in his 60s with urothelial cancer. The source material was PBMCs, sampled around atezolizumab (anti-PD-L1) treatment. The chain links TRBV28 to TRBJ2-7; maybe TRBD2 (5 bases). In DNA, the CDR3 is TGTGCCAGCAGCCGGACTGACCAGATCGCCTACGAGCAGTACTTC. It codes for CASSRTDQIAYEQYF.